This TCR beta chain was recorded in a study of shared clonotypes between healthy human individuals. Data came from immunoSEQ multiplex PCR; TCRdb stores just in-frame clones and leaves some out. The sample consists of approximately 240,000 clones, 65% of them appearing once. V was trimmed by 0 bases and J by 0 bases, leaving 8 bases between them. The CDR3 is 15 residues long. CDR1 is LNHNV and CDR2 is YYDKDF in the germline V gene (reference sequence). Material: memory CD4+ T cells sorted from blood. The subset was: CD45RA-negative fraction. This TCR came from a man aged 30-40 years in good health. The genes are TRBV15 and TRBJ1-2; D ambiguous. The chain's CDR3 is CATSRDKVANYGYTF. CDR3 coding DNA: TGTGCCACCAGCAGAGATAAGGTTGCTAACTATGGCTACACCTTC.